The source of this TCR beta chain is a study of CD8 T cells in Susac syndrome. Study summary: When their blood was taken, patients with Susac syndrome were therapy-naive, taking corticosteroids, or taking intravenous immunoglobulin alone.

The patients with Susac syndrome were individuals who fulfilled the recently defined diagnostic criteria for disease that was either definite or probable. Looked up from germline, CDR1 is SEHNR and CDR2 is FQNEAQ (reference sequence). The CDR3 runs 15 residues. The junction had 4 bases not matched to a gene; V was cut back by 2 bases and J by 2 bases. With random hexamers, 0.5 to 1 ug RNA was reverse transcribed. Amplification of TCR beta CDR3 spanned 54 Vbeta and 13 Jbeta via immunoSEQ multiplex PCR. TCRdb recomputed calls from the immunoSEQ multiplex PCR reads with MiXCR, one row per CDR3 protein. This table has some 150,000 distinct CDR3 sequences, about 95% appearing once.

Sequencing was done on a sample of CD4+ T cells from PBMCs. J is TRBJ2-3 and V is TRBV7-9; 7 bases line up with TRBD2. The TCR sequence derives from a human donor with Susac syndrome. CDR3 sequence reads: CASSLRRGSTDTQYF. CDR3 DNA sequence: TGTGCCAGCAGCTTACGGCGGGGGTCCACAGATACGCAGTATTTT.